This T cell receptor beta chain derives from a study of beta chain features in type 1 diabetes. This clone was detected a few times. The target antigen is unknown. Expressed TCRB transcripts were sequenced because the entire RNA isolate underwent reverse transcription. The protocol was immunoSEQ multiplex PCR, while the TCRdb copy is restricted to in-frame clones and leaves out a portion. The repertoire holds fewer than 400,000 clones, 7.5% to 9% seen once, with 0.44% in the top ten. The CDR3 is made up of 13 amino acids. V was shortened by 2 bases and J by 0 bases, with 4 bases between the two germline ends. CDR1 and CDR2 from the germline V gene are MNHEY and SVGAGI. The study's findings and limits: The similarity of naive, central memory and Treg TCRB repertoires appeared greater among patients than among healthy donors.

The chain uses TRBV6-5 and TRBJ1-1, with unresolved D. The sequence derives from a young woman in good health. The sample consisted of central memory CD4+ T cells from blood. The CDR3 protein is CASSYRVNTEAFF. The CDR3 DNA reads TGTGCCAGCAGTTACAGGGTGAACACTGAAGCTTTCTTT.